This T cell receptor (beta chain) stems from a study of T cells in Graves' hyperthyroidism and ophthalmopathy. This CDR3 is 15 amino acids long. Germline-derived CDR1 and CDR2 are GTSNPN and SVGIG (reference sequence). The germline V and J ends were trimmed by 3 bases and 0 bases, with 14 bases remaining between them. From RNA transcripts, TCR beta CDR3 regions were amplified. First-round RT-PCR of the TCR CDR3 relied on the HTBI primer set. TCRdb reprocessed the multiplex PCR reads with MiXCR, giving one entry per CDR3 protein. The data contain hundreds of thousands of distinct CDR3 sequences, 17% of them seen just once; the ten biggest clones take up 15% to 20%. In its sample, this clonotype was seen many times.

The source is a young woman with Graves' ophthalmopathy. Material: blood. This sequence joins TRBV30 and TRBJ1-1; unclear D gene. CDR3 region: CAWRGAGFVNTEAFF. The CDR3 DNA is TGTGCCTGGAGAGGTGCTGGGTTTGTGAACACTGAAGCTTTCTTT. Based on the CDR3 plus reference TRBV30 and TRBJ1-1, the full variable domain is SQTIHQWPATLVQPVGSPLSLECTVEGTSNPNLYWYRQAAGRGLQLLFYSVGIGQISSEVPQNLSASRPQDRQFILSSKKLLLSDSGFYLCAWRGAGFVNTEAFFGQGTRLTVV.